The 17 T cell receptor beta chains given below trace back to one sample, sequenced in a study of early T cells in non-severe SARS-CoV-2 infection (dated by TCRdb to about 2021). Library generation was performed with 5' RACE. The data were produced on a NextSeq 500. Through fastp at Q25 and MiXCR, TCRdb rebuilt clones from the public reads, retaining in-frame beta chains. Identical CDR3 protein sequences are pooled into one entry, listed with their most common genes and DNA. For this sample there are tens of thousands of distinct CDR3 sequences; approximately 4.1% appear just once. Roughly 10% of the sample is held by the ten biggest clonotypes. Sequencing input: whole blood. The receptor set was obtained from an adult who was a healthcare worker with PCR-confirmed SARS-CoV-2 infection or an uninfected control (not recorded which).

The V call is TRBV7-8, the J call TRBJ2-7; a possible D gene is TRBD2 (5 bases). The CDR3 covers 13 residues. CDR1 and CDR2 (germline): SGHVS, FQNEAQ. V lost 0 bases and J lost 4, with 7 bases in between. CDR3 nucleotides: TGTGCCAGCAGCTTAGCAGGACTTTACGAGCAGTACTTC. The encoded protein is CASSLAGLYEQYF.

This clonotype has a handful of counts. J is TRBJ2-1 and V is TRBV29-1; D is unresolved. The germline CDR1 and CDR2 sequences are SQVTM and ANQGSEA. V was cut by 4 bases and J by 6 bases, with 13 bases left in between. This CDR3 comprises 13 residues. The CDR3 is CSVVGIFGNEQFF. CDR3 sequence (DNA): TGCAGCGTTGTCGGTATCTTCGGCAATGAGCAGTTCTTC.

The chain employs TRBV10-3 and TRBJ2-1; 11 bases map to TRBD2. CDR1 ENHRY and CDR2 SYGVKD come from the germline V gene. The V gene end was trimmed by 0 bases and the J gene end by 10 bases; junction bases not matched to a gene: 11. The CDR3 loop spans 17 amino acids. For the CDR3, the DNA is TGTGCCATCAGTGAGTCCTCGAGACTAGCGGGAACGGGAGAGCAGTTCTTC. Its protein product is CAISESSRLAGTGEQFF.

This chain links TRBV27 with TRBJ2-1; 11 bases line up with TRBD2. V dropped 0 bases and J dropped 8; count of bases not matched to a gene: 6. CDR3 length: 16 residues. Germline assignment: CDR1 MNHEY and CDR2 SMNVEV (reference sequence). In DNA form, the CDR3 reads TGTGCCAGCAGTTTATCCAAACTAGCGGGAGACTATGAGCAGTTCTTC. Its translation: CASSLSKLAGDYEQFF.

This clonotype occurred many times. This chain uses TRBV7-8 with TRBJ2-3; D is undetermined. Germline CDR1 SGHVS, CDR2 FQNEAQ. This CDR3 is 18 amino acids long. Trimming removed 2 bases at V and 0 bases at J, with 18 bases between. In DNA, the CDR3 is TGTGCCAGCAGCTTAAATCTCGGCGGCGGAGATAGCACAGATACGCAGTATTTT. This gives the protein CASSLNLGGGDSTDTQYF. Complete variable domain (other parts from reference TRBV7-8 and TRBJ2-3): GAGVSQSPRYKVAKRGQDVALRCDPISGHVSLFWYQQALGQGPEFLTYFQNEAQLDKSGLPSDRFFAERPEGSVSTLKIQRTQQEDSAVYLCASSLNLGGGDSTDTQYFGPGTRLTVL.

V gene TRBV18 combines with J gene TRBJ1-2; perhaps TRBD1 as D (6 bases). The CDR3 spans 16 residues. The germline V gene has CDR1 KGHSH and CDR2 LQKENI. Trimming left V 2 bases short and J 2 bases short, with 15 bases between. CDR3 protein: CASSPVASGENYGYTF. For the CDR3, the DNA is TGTGCCAGCTCACCAGTTGCATCAGGGGAAAACTATGGCTACACCTTC.

This clonotype was detected ten times or more. This rearrangement joins TRBV7-2 to TRBJ1-1; D might be TRBD1 (6 bases). The V gene lost 3 bases and the J gene lost 5 bases, with 19 bases spanning the gap. CDR1 and CDR2 (germline): SGHTA, FQGNSA. This CDR3 has 16 residues. The CDR3 loop is CASSFTGGYARTEAFF. Here the CDR3 DNA reads TGTGCCAGCAGCTTTACCGGGGGCTATGCTAGGACTGAAGCTTTCTTT.

This clonotype was observed a few times. The V call is TRBV12-3 or TRBV12-4, the J call TRBJ2-5; 12 bases align to TRBD2. V was pared by 6 bases and J by 7 bases, with 6 bases of the junction left unmatched. The CDR3 extends over 14 amino acids. The CDR3 sequence: CASRPSGRGWTQYF. CDR3 in DNA: TGTGCCAGCAGACCTAGCGGGAGGGGTTGGACCCAGTACTTC.

This clonotype has at least ten counts. The chain recombines TRBV7-3 with TRBJ2-1; D is unresolved. CDR3 size: 14 residues. Germline V gene sequence: CDR1 SGHTA, CDR2 FQGTGA. Trimming removed 5 bases from V and 5 bases from J, with 13 bases in between. The CDR3 is CASSETVAHNEQFF. The CDR3 DNA reads TGTGCCAGCAGCGAAACGGTAGCCCACAATGAGCAGTTCTTC.

This clonotype was recorded a few times. This chain connects TRBV20-1 to TRBJ2-5, with 11 bases that match TRBD2. Germline trimming cut 2 bases from V and 4 bases from J; bases unmatched to any gene: 6. CDR1 DFQATT and CDR2 SNEGSKA come from the germline V gene (reference sequence). The CDR3 is made up of 15 amino acids. The CDR3 spells CSARPISGRGETQYF. Written as DNA, the CDR3 is TGCAGTGCTAGACCCATTAGCGGGAGGGGAGAGACCCAGTACTTC.

This clonotype was detected ten times or more. The chain combines TRBV4-2 with TRBJ1-1; 8 nucleotides line up with TRBD1. CDR3 length equals 12 residues. Unmatched junction bases numbered 6, after V lost 8 bases and J lost 7 bases. CDR1 and CDR2 from the germline V gene are LGHNA and YNFKEQ. CDR3 coding DNA: TGTGCCAGCCATAGGGGGACAGGTGAAGCTTTCTTT. Residues: CASHRGTGEAFF.

At least ten counts were recorded for this clonotype. The chain couples TRBV6-6 to TRBJ2-2; D unresolved. Germline CDR1 and CDR2: MNHNY and SVGAGI (reference sequence). Trimming pared 0 bases from V and 4 bases from J, leaving 9 bases between. The CDR3 contains 15 residues. The CDR3 protein is CASSYSAPGTGELFF. The CDR3 nucleotides read TGTGCCAGCAGTTACTCTGCGCCAGGCACCGGGGAGCTGTTTTTT.

This clonotype was counted at least ten times. The V and J genes are TRBV6-5 and TRBJ2-5; TRBD1 is a possible D gene (5 bases). This CDR3 spans 15 amino acids. Germline CDR1 is MNHEY and CDR2 is SVGAGI. Trimming took off 4 bases at V and 5 bases at J, with 17 bases between the two ends. The CDR3, as DNA: TGTGCCAGCAGTTTCTCCCAGGGTTTCTCGGAGACCCAGTACTTC. Translation gives CASSFSQGFSETQYF.

This clonotype has ten or more counts. The chain joins TRBV7-2 to TRBJ2-1, with 11 bases lining up with TRBD2. The germline V gene has CDR1 SGHTA and CDR2 FQGNSA. The junction had 7 bases not matched to a gene; V was cut back by 1 base and J by 5 bases. The CDR3 loop spans 17 amino acids. CDR3 residues: CASSLVGGLAENNEQFF. In DNA form, the CDR3 reads TGTGCCAGCAGCTTAGTAGGGGGACTAGCGGAAAACAATGAGCAGTTCTTC.

This clonotype was observed a handful of times. In DNA, the CDR3 is TGTGCCAGCAGTTTAAGCGACCCCCAAGTAGGTTCACCCCTCCACTTT. As protein: CASSLSDPQVGSPLHF. V and J are TRBV27 and TRBJ1-6; D gene unclear. There are 16 residues in the CDR3. Trimming shortened V by 2 bases and J by 9 bases, and 17 bases separated the two germline ends. In germline, CDR1 is MNHEY, CDR2 SMNVEV (reference sequence).

J is TRBJ2-3 and V is TRBV20-1; 10 bases line up with TRBD1. The trim removed 3 bases at V and 1 base at J, leaving 4 bases unmatched. This CDR3 comprises 15 residues. Germline CDR1 and CDR2: DFQATT and SNEGSKA (reference sequence). The CDR3 region is CSASSGTGGTDTQYF. CDR3 sequence (DNA): TGCAGTGCTAGCTCCGGGACAGGGGGCACAGATACGCAGTATTTT.

This clonotype was counted a few times. The V gene is TRBV7-2, the J gene TRBJ2-1; 9 bases map to TRBD2. Germline CDR1 SGHTA, CDR2 FQGNSA. CDR3 size: 16 residues. The J segment lost 2 bases and the V segment lost 0 bases, leaving 2 bases of the junction unmatched. CDR3 coding DNA: TGTGCCAGCAGCTTAGCGGCTAGCGGGACCTACAATGAGCAGTTCTTC. It codes for CASSLAASGTYNEQFF.